The clone carrying this T cell receptor beta chain was observed a handful of times. Extraction and reverse transcription of RNA yielded cDNA as the sequencing template. Method: immunoSEQ multiplex PCR; TCRdb's copy keeps in-frame clones and lacks some. The sample has approximately 190,000 clones; over 45% are singletons. The data originate from a study of CD8+ T cells in alopecia areata. The CDR3 contains 14 residues. The V and J ends lost 7 bases and 5 bases respectively, with 17 bases between them. The V gene's germline CDR1 is MNHEY and CDR2 SVGAGI. The treatment here: oral pan-JAK inhibitor, 5-10 mg twice daily.

V usage is TRBV6-5 and J usage is TRBJ1-1; perhaps TRBD1 as D (5 bases). The source material was CD4+ T cells sorted from blood, sampled at week 24, from a patient treated with tofacitinib. This TCR derives from a human donor with alopecia areata. This CDR3 reads CASNSPGGSTEAFF. CDR3 bases: TGTGCCAGCAACAGCCCGGGGGGGTCGACTGAAGCTTTCTTT.